This TCR beta chain was sequenced during a study of T cell repertoires in cytomegalovirus infection. General observations from the study: HLA-C-restricted TCR beta clonotypes specific for CMV led the ex vivo response.

The CDR3 is 15 amino acids. Germline V CDR1 and CDR2: KGHDR, SFDVKD. V was trimmed by 5 bases and J by 0 bases, leaving 9 bases between them. This clonotype has only a few counts. The antigen is unknown. TCRdb independently ran MiXCR on the reads; one entry per CDR3 protein. The data show approximately 500,000 distinct CDR3 sequences, more than 15% seen once. The chain employs TRBV24-1 and TRBJ2-2; tentatively, D is TRBD1 (5 bases). The specimen sequenced was CD8+ T cells from PBMCs. The TCR sequence derives from a human donor in good health (CMV status not recorded). Some clones in this sample may be carry-over from other donors' samples. This chain's CDR3 is CATSGGTTNTGELFF. The CDR3 nucleotides are TGTGCCACCAGTGGGGGCACCACGAACACCGGGGAGCTGTTTTTT.